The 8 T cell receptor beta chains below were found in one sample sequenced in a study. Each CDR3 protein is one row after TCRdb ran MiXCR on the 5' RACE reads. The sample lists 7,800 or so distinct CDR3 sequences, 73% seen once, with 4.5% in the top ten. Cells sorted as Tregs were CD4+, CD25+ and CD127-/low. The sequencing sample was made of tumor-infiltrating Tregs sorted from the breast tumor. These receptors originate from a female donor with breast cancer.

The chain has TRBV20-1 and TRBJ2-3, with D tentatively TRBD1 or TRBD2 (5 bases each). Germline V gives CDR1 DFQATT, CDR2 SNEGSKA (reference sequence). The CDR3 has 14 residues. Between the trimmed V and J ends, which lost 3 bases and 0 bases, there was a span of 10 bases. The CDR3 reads CSARSGTSTDTQYF. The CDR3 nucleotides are TGCAGTGCTAGGTCCGGGACCAGCACAGATACGCAGTATTTT.

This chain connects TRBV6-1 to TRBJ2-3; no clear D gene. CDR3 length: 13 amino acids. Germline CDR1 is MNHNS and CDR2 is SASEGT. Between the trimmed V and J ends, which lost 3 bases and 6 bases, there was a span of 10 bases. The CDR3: CASSDEVSDTQYF. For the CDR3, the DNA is TGTGCCAGCAGTGACGAGGTTTCGGATACGCAGTATTTT.

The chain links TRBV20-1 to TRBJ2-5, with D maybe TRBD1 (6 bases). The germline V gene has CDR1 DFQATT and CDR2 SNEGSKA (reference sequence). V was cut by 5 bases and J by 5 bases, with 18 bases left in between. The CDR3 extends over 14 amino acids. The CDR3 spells CSAETGLAAETQYF. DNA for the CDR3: TGCAGTGCTGAGACAGGTCTGGCTGCGGAGACCCAGTACTTC.

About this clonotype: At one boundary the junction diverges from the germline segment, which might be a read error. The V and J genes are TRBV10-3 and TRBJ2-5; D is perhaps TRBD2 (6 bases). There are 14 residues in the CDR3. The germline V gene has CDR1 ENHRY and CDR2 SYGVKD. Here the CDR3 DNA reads TGTGCCAACAGTGGAGGGGCGGGGAGAGAGACCCAGTACTTC. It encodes CANSGGAGRETQYF.

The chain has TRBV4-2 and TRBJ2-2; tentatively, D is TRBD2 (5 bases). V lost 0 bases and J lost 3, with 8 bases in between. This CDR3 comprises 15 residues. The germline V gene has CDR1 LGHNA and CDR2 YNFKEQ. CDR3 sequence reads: CASSQETGDTGELFF. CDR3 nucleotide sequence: TGTGCCAGCAGCCAAGAGACCGGGGACACCGGGGAGCTGTTTTTT.

The CDR3, as DNA: TGTGCCAGCAGTTTCGGGGGCACGAACACCGGGGAGCTGTTTTTT. Protein sequence: CASSFGGTNTGELFF. The chain uses TRBV27 and TRBJ2-2, with D possibly being TRBD1 or TRBD2 (6 bases each). CDR1 is MNHEY and CDR2 is SMNVEV in the germline V gene (reference sequence). This CDR3 region has 15 residues. V lost 3 bases to trimming and J lost 0 bases, with 8 bases between them.

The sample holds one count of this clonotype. CDR3 sequence reads: CASSARDRSTDTQYF. CDR3 in DNA: TGTGCCAGCAGTGCCCGGGACAGAAGCACAGATACGCAGTATTTT. The chain recombines TRBV6-5 with TRBJ2-3, with 7 bases fitting TRBD1. Looked up from germline, CDR1 is MNHEY and CDR2 is SVGAGI. V was pared by 5 bases and J by 0 bases, with 5 bases of the junction left unmatched. This CDR3 contains 15 residues.

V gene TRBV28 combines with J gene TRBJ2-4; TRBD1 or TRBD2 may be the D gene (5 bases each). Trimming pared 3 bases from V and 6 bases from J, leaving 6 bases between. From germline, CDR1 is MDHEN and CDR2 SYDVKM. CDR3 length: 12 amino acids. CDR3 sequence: CASSFGTNIQYF. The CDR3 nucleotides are TGTGCCAGCAGTTTCGGGACAAACATTCAGTACTTC.